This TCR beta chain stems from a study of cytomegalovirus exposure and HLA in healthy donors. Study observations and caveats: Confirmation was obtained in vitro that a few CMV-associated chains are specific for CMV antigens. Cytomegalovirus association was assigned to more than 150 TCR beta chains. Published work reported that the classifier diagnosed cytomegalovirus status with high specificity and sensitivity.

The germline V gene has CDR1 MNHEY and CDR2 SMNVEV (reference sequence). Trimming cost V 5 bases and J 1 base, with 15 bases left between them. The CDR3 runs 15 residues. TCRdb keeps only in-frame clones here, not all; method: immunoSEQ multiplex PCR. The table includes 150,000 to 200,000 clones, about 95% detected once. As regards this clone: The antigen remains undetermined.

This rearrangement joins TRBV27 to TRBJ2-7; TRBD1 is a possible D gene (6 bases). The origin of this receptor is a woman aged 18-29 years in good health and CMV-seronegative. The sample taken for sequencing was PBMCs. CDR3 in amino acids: CASSKAQGTSYEQYF. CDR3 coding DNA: TGTGCCAGCAGTAAAGCACAGGGTACATCCTACGAGCAGTACTTC.